These 27 T cell receptor beta chains share one sample of origin, sequenced in a study of T cells in Graves' hyperthyroidism and ophthalmopathy. Researchers amplified the TCR beta CDR3 regions from RNA transcripts. HTBI primers drove first-round RT-PCR of the TCR CDR3. TCRdb itself ran the multiplex PCR reads through MiXCR, one entry per CDR3 protein. In the table there are approximately 490,000 distinct CDR3 sequences, about 20% of which are singletons. Sequencing was done on a sample of blood. All receptors come from a woman in her 70s with Graves' ophthalmopathy.

In this sample, this clonotype turned up a few times. The chain has TRBV11-2 and TRBJ1-5; a weak D match, TRBD1 (5 bases). V was trimmed by 5 bases and J by 5 bases, leaving 16 bases between them. CDR3 length: 15 amino acids. Germline CDR1 reads SGHAT; CDR2 reads FQNNGV. The CDR3 region has the DNA TGTGCCAGCAGCCCGGGGACGGGGAGTCATCAGCCCCAGCATTTT. It yields the protein CASSPGTGSHQPQHF.

V and J are TRBV14 and TRBJ1-5; D may be TRBD1 (6 bases). Germline CDR1 is SGHDN and CDR2 is FVKESK. The ends were cut back, 7 bases at V and 1 base at J, with 20 bases in the middle. CDR3 length: 17 amino acids. CDR3 region: CASMVTMGARSNQPQHF. Here the CDR3 DNA reads TGTGCCAGCATGGTGACAATGGGGGCGAGGAGCAATCAGCCCCAGCATTTT. The entire variable domain, with the rest obtained from reference TRBV14 and TRBJ1-5, is as follows: EAGVTQFPSHSVIEKGQTVTLRCDPISGHDNLYWYRRVMGKEIKFLLHFVKESKQDESGMPNNRFLAERTGGTYSTLKVQPAELEDSGVYFCASMVTMGARSNQPQHFGDGTRLSIL.

The V gene is TRBV19, the J gene TRBJ1-1; TRBD1 matches 9 bases. CDR1 is LNHDA and CDR2 is SQIVND in the germline V gene (reference sequence). The CDR3 runs to 14 residues. Unmatched junction bases numbered 7, after V lost 5 bases and J lost 6 bases. CDR3 loop: CASSPWDRAPEAFF. The CDR3 DNA follows: TGTGCCAGTAGTCCCTGGGACAGGGCCCCTGAAGCTTTCTTT.

This clonotype has more than one count but fewer than ten. The V and J genes are TRBV30 and TRBJ1-2; 9 bases map to TRBD1. After removal of 2 bases from V and 4 bases from J, the junction contained 5 bases not matched to a gene. Germline V lookup: CDR1 GTSNPN, CDR2 SVGIG (reference sequence). This CDR3 spans 14 amino acids. CDR3 loop: CAWSPDRGGYGYTF. CDR3 sequence (DNA): TGTGCCTGGAGTCCTGACAGGGGGGGCTATGGCTACACCTTC.

V is TRBV28 and J is TRBJ2-7; no definite D call. This CDR3 has 11 amino acids. The germline gives CDR1 MDHEN, CDR2 SYDVKM. V gave up 9 bases and J gave up 0 bases, with 6 bases separating them. As DNA, the CDR3 is TGTGCCAGTCAGATCTCCTACGAGCAGTACTTC. Protein product: CASQISYEQYF. The complete variable domain, with remaining parts taken from reference TRBV28 and TRBJ2-7, reads DVKVTQSSRYLVKRTGEKVFLECVQDMDHENMFWYRQDPGLGLRLIYFSYDVKMKEKGDIPEGYSVSREKKERFSLILESASTNQTSMYLCASQISYEQYFGPGTRLTVT.

This chain joins TRBV15 and TRBJ2-1; 11 nucleotides agree with TRBD2. The CDR3 is made up of 18 amino acids. Germline loops: CDR1 LNHNV, CDR2 YYDKDF (reference sequence). Trimming took 0 bases from V and 10 from J; bases not matched to a gene: 14. CDR3 DNA: TGTGCCACCAGCAGAGATTACGGGGCGTCTAGCGGGAGGAAGGAGCAGTTCTTC. Its protein is CATSRDYGASSGRKEQFF. The full variable domain, rest sourced from reference TRBV15 and TRBJ2-1, is DAMVIQNPRYQVTQFGKPVTLSCSQTLNHNVMYWYQQKSSQAPKLLFHYYDKDFNNEADTPDNFQSRRPNTSFCFLDIRSPGLGDTAMYLCATSRDYGASSGRKEQFFGPGTRLTVL.

This clonotype was found a few times. The chain is built from TRBV7-9 and TRBJ2-1; no definite D call. This CDR3 has 14 residues. V dropped 2 bases and J dropped 8 bases, with 13 bases sitting between them. Germline CDR1 reads SEHNR; CDR2 reads FQNEAQ (reference sequence). The DNA for the CDR3 is TGTGCCAGCAGCTTATCCTCCTTGCCATATGAGCAGTTCTTC. Translation: CASSLSSLPYEQFF. The full variable domain, in which reference TRBV7-9 and TRBJ2-1 provide the parts outside the CDR3, is DTGVSQNPRHKITKRGQNVTFRCDPISEHNRLYWYRQTLGQGPEFLTYFQNEAQLEKSRLLSDRFSAERPKGSFSTLEIQRTEQGDSAMYLCASSLSSLPYEQFFGPGTRLTVL.

The chain carries TRBV18 and TRBJ2-1; 8 bases are shared with TRBD1. The germline gives CDR1 KGHSH, CDR2 LQKENI. The CDR3 length is 15 residues. V gave up 4 bases and J gave up 5 bases; unmatched junction bases: 7. CDR3 bases: TGTGCCAGCTCACTTTCGACAGGGGAAAACAATGAGCAGTTCTTC. Its protein is CASSLSTGENNEQFF.

This clonotype was counted at least ten times. The rearrangement uses TRBV12-3 or TRBV12-4 and TRBJ2-7; D is perhaps TRBD1 or TRBD2 (5 bases each). V lost 6 bases to trimming and J lost 3 bases, with 27 bases between them. The CDR3 runs to 18 residues. The CDR3 coding sequence is TGTGCCAGCAGCTGGGCTTGGGGGAACGAAGGGGAATTCTACGAGCAGTACTTC. Its translation: CASSWAWGNEGEFYEQYF.

This clonotype was counted a few times. This sequence joins TRBV6-1 and TRBJ1-2; weak D call: TRBD1 (6 bases). The V gene lost 6 bases and the J gene lost 2 bases, with 13 bases spanning the gap. Per germline, CDR1 MNHNS and CDR2 SASEGT. The CDR3 loop spans 14 amino acids. This CDR3 is CASSSDRTNYGYTF. The CDR3 nucleotides are TGTGCCAGCAGCTCGGACAGAACGAACTATGGCTACACCTTC.

With respect to this clonotype: A much larger clone sits a single nucleotide away, making a read error possible. The chain has TRBV15 and TRBJ2-1; D perhaps matches TRBD2 (5 bases). Germline CDR1 is LNHNV and CDR2 is YYDKDF (reference sequence). CDR3 size: 13 residues. In DNA form, the CDR3 reads TGTGCCGCCAGCAGAGATCTCCCGGGAGAGCAGTTCTTC. It yields the protein CAASRDLPGEQFF.

This chain connects TRBV6-1 to TRBJ2-3; 10 bases map to TRBD2. The CDR3 loop spans 15 amino acids. The junction had 9 bases not matched to a gene; V was cut back by 10 bases and J by 2 bases. Germline loops: CDR1 MNHNS, CDR2 SASEGT. CDR3 sequence reads: CATSPGLAATDTQYF. CDR3 in DNA: TGTGCCACCAGCCCAGGACTAGCGGCCACAGATACGCAGTATTTT.

There are many counts of this clonotype. The V and J genes are TRBV12-3 or TRBV12-4 and TRBJ1-2, with D unresolved. CDR3 length equals 13 residues. V was trimmed by 5 bases and J by 4 bases, leaving 11 bases between them. The CDR3 region is CASSPTVIYGYTF. CDR3 nucleotides: TGTGCCAGCAGTCCCACAGTTATCTATGGCTACACCTTC.

This clonotype has a count of ten or more. The chain is built from TRBV27 and TRBJ2-3, with 10 nucleotides matching TRBD2. CDR1 and CDR2 from the germline V gene are MNHEY and SMNVEV (reference sequence). After removal of 5 bases from V and 5 bases from J, the junction contained 10 bases not matched to a gene. The CDR3 is 16 amino acids. CDR3 DNA sequence: TGTGCCAGCAGTCAACTAGCGGGACGGTTTATAGATACGCAGTATTTT. It translates to CASSQLAGRFIDTQYF.

This clonotype was picked up a small number of times. The CDR3 protein is CAWTLPGAEQFF. The CDR3 DNA sequence: TGTGCCTGGACCCTACCGGGAGCTGAGCAGTTCTTC. V usage is TRBV30 and J usage is TRBJ2-1; possibly TRBD2 for D (6 bases). Germline assignment: CDR1 GTSNPN and CDR2 SVGIG (reference sequence). CDR3 length equals 12 residues. The V end was cut by 4 bases, the J end by 9 bases, with 13 bases between. Variable domain in full (rest from reference TRBV30 and TRBJ2-1): SQTIHQWPATLVQPVGSPLSLECTVEGTSNPNLYWYRQAAGRGLQLLFYSVGIGQISSEVPQNLSASRPQDRQFILSSKKLLLSDSGFYLCAWTLPGAEQFFGPGTRLTVL.

On this clonotype: A much bigger clone sits one base away, suggesting this may be a read error. The V gene is TRBV12-3 or TRBV12-4, the J gene TRBJ1-2, with a possible D match to TRBD1 (5 bases). The CDR3 contains 16 residues. Trimming left V 4 bases short and J 12 bases short, with 27 bases between. CDR3 residues: CASSSYPRPGQRGHTF. CDR3 nucleotides: TGTGCCAGCAGTTCCTACCCTAGACCGGGGCAGAGAGGCCACACCTTC.

Only a few counts were recorded for this clonotype. The V and J genes are TRBV6-5 and TRBJ2-1; TRBD2 is a possible D gene (6 bases). CDR1 is MNHEY, CDR2 SVGAGI, per germline. Between the trimmed V and J ends, which lost 0 bases and 2 bases, there was a span of 11 bases. The CDR3 covers 16 residues. The CDR3 DNA sequence: TGTGCCAGCAGTTACTCGACGGGACTGACCTACAATGAGCAGTTCTTC. This gives the protein CASSYSTGLTYNEQFF.

Concerning this clonotype: Because it lacks the conserved phenylalanine or tryptophan at the end, this CDR3 is likely a read error. The chain couples TRBV7-3 to TRBJ2-2, with 11 bases aligning to TRBD2. V lost 5 bases and J lost 8; bases outside the gene matches: 4. From germline, CDR1 is SGHTA and CDR2 FQGTGA. The CDR3 runs 14 residues. CDR3 loop: CASSKTSGRGELFS. The CDR3 DNA follows: TGTGCCAGCAGCAAAACTAGCGGGAGAGGGGAGCTGTTTTCT.

This sequence joins TRBV4-1 and TRBJ2-7; TRBD2 matches 11 bases. V lost 4 bases to trimming and J lost 5 bases; unmatched junction nucleotides: 4. The germline V gene encodes CDR1 MGHRA and CDR2 YSYEKL. The CDR3 contains 14 residues. CDR3 loop: CASSRTSGWDEQYF. CDR3 nucleotide sequence: TGCGCCAGCAGCCGGACTAGCGGGTGGGACGAGCAGTACTTC.

This clonotype was observed a few times. V and J are TRBV27 and TRBJ2-1, with 9 bases aligning to TRBD2. After removal of 5 bases from V and 0 bases from J, the junction contained 8 bases not matched to a gene. Per the germline V gene, CDR1 is MNHEY and CDR2 is SMNVEV (reference sequence). This CDR3 contains 17 residues. For the CDR3, the DNA is TGTGCCAGCAGTCTACTAGCACTAGCGGGCTCCTACAATGAGCAGTTCTTC. Protein product: CASSLLALAGSYNEQFF.

The V and J genes are TRBV19 and TRBJ1-5; D is undetermined. CDR1 is LNHDA and CDR2 is SQIVND in the germline V gene (reference sequence). With 1 base removed from V and 0 bases from J, the gap between germline ends came to 7 bases. The CDR3 loop spans 15 amino acids. The CDR3 sequence is CASSIGPISNQPQHF. The CDR3 nucleotides read TGTGCCAGTAGTATAGGGCCGATTAGCAATCAGCCCCAGCATTTT.

This clonotype has a count of ten or more. CDR3 sequence reads: CASSVSGSYNEQFF. In nucleotides, the CDR3 is TGTGCCAGCAGTGTCAGCGGGAGCTACAATGAGCAGTTCTTC. The chain recombines TRBV2 with TRBJ2-1, with 8 positions matching TRBD2. After removal of 4 bases from V and 3 bases from J, the junction contained 2 bases not matched to a gene. In germline, CDR1 is SNHLY, CDR2 FYNNEI. This CDR3 has 14 residues.

Remarks on this clonotype: This clone may be a read error of a much larger clone one base away. The genes are TRBV12-3 or TRBV12-4 and TRBJ1-1, with TRBD1 matching over 10 bases. The CDR3 spans 16 residues. The V segment lost 5 bases and the J segment 4 bases; nucleotides outside the gene matches: 10. CDR3 amino acids: CASSPGTGVMSTEAFF. CDR3 coding DNA: TGTGCCAGCAGTCCCGGGACAGGGGTCATGAGCACTGAAGCTTTCTTT.

This chain links TRBV29-1 with TRBJ2-5, with a tentative D call TRBD2 (6 bases). The CDR3 is 16 amino acids. Germline V gene lookup returns CDR1 SQVTM and CDR2 ANQGSEA. Trimming cost V 0 bases and J 4 bases, with 18 bases left between them. The CDR3 spells CSVEDGSGFPGETQYF. The DNA of the CDR3 is TGCAGCGTTGAAGATGGAAGCGGGTTCCCAGGAGAGACCCAGTACTTC.

In its sample, this clonotype was seen many times. This chain links TRBV7-2 with TRBJ2-7; no clear D gene. The germline V gene encodes CDR1 SGHTA and CDR2 FQGNSA. This CDR3 region has 15 residues. Between the trimmed V and J ends, which lost 5 bases and 6 bases, there was a span of 20 bases. CDR3 protein: CASSPESGVLGEQYF. CDR3 DNA sequence: TGTGCCAGCAGCCCAGAGTCTGGTGTCTTGGGCGAGCAGTACTTC.

With regard to this clonotype: A read error may account for a junction end that differs from germline. This chain's CDR3 is CASTVLTGSRVMGYSF. For the CDR3, the DNA is TGTGCCAGCACCGTCCTCACCGGGTCAAGGGTGATGGGCTACTCCTTC. The chain joins TRBV7-2 to TRBJ1-2; D unclear. Germline V gene data show CDR1 as SGHTA and CDR2 as FQGNSA. CDR3 length: 16 residues. Based on the CDR3 plus reference TRBV7-2 and TRBJ1-2, the full variable domain is GAGVSQSPSNKVTEKGKDVELRCDPISGHTALYWYRQSLGQGLEFLIYFQGNSAPDKSGLPSDRFSAERTGGSVSTLTIQRTQQEDSAVYLCASTVLTGSRVMGYSFGSGTRLTVV.

The CDR3 loop reads CASTGWAYEQYF. The CDR3, as DNA: TGTGCCAGCACCGGGTGGGCCTACGAGCAGTACTTC. The chain links TRBV6-1 to TRBJ2-7, with unresolved D. V was clipped by 7 bases and J by 2 bases, with 9 bases between them. From germline, CDR1 is MNHNS and CDR2 SASEGT. The CDR3 is 12 amino acids.